Sequencing of this TCR beta chain was carried out in a study of T cell responses to AZD1222 COVID-19 vaccine. CDR1 is KGHSH and CDR2 is LQKENI in the germline V gene. V lost 5 bases and J lost 0, with 5 bases in between. The CDR3 length is 13 residues. The method was immunoSEQ multiplex PCR; TCRdb's version includes in-frame clones alone and lacks a portion of them. The data hold 130,000 to 150,000 clones, with roughly 91% observed a single time. The sequences come from peripheral blood, collected on day 0 of AZD1222 vaccination. The rearrangement uses TRBV18 and TRBJ1-3; D unclear. The receptor was derived from an adult in good health. The chain's CDR3 is CASSAISGNTIYF. The CDR3 DNA reads TGTGCCAGCTCAGCCATCTCTGGAAACACCATATATTTT.